A single sample is the source of the 11 T cell receptor beta chains below, sequenced in a study of radiotherapy plus CTLA-4 blockade in lung cancer listed by TCRdb under 2018. Library preparation was by the immunoSEQ multiplex PCR assay. TCRdb re-hosts the immuneACCESS table, in-frame sequences only. Its copies lack some clones; in the studies checked, an unresolved V gene accounts for under half of them, and the cause for the rest is not known. The sample data list around 110,000 clones, and 81% of these were observed just once. Approximately 3.5% of the sample is held by the ten biggest clonotypes. The sample in question was peripheral blood, obtained from a patient treated with radiotherapy plus ipilimumab. The receptors derive from a human donor with non-small cell lung cancer that progressed on radiotherapy plus ipilimumab. Some clones in this sample may be carry-over from other donors' samples.

In regard to this clone: Relative to the germline gene, one junction end is altered; a read error may explain this. The rearrangement joins TRBV6-6 to TRBJ2-5; 9 bases align to TRBD1. The CDR3 loop spans 15 amino acids. CDR1 is MNHNY and CDR2 is SVGAGI in the germline V gene (reference sequence). DNA for the CDR3: TGTGCCAGCAGGTGGACAGGGGATGTTTTGGAGACCCAGCACTTC. Amino acid sequence: CASRWTGDVLETQHF.

Here the CDR3 reads CASSEGQGGLNTEAFF. CDR3 nucleotides: TGTGCCAGCAGCGAAGGACAGGGAGGTTTGAACACTGAAGCTTTCTTT. The genes are TRBV4-2 and TRBJ1-1; 8 nucleotides agree with TRBD1. This CDR3 has 16 residues. CDR1 LGHNA and CDR2 YNFKEQ come from the germline V gene. J gave up 0 bases and V 5 bases, and 8 bases lay outside the gene matches.

The rearrangement joins TRBV6-5 to TRBJ1-3; D gene ambiguous. CDR3 length: 15 amino acids. V was pared by 6 bases and J by 0 bases, with 12 bases between. Germline CDR1 reads MNHEY; CDR2 reads SVGAGI. CDR3 in amino acids: CASRRLASSGNTIYF. The CDR3 bases are TGTGCCAGCAGACGTCTAGCGAGCTCTGGAAACACCATATATTTT.

The chain recombines TRBV25-1 with TRBJ2-1, with 9 nucleotides matching TRBD1. J gave up 2 bases and V 8 bases, and 10 bases lay outside the gene matches. This CDR3 spans 16 amino acids. CDR1 MGHDK and CDR2 SYGVNS come from the germline V gene. The DNA for the CDR3 is TGTGCCAGCCTAAGTCCCGGGACAGGGACCTACAATGAGCAGTTCTTC. As protein: CASLSPGTGTYNEQFF.

This clone was seen more than once but under ten times. The CDR3 coding sequence is TGTGCCAGCAGCTTGTGGGGGACAGGGATGATGAACACCATATATTTT. Translated, it gives CASSLWGTGMMNTIYF. This chain links TRBV5-5 with TRBJ1-3; 9 nucleotides agree with TRBD1. V shed 1 base, J shed 7 bases, and the junction held 9 bases outside the gene matches. The CDR3 runs 16 residues. Germline V gene data show CDR1 as SGHKS and CDR2 as YYEKEE (reference sequence).

The V gene is TRBV2, the J gene TRBJ1-3; TRBD1 is a possible D gene (6 bases). V was trimmed by 4 bases and J by 4 bases, leaving 14 bases between them. This CDR3 comprises 15 residues. Germline V gene data show CDR1 as SNHLY and CDR2 as FYNNEI. CDR3 amino acids: CASSGEGGFGNTIYF. For the CDR3, the DNA is TGTGCCAGCAGTGGCGAAGGGGGATTCGGAAACACCATATATTTT.

The chain joins TRBV5-1 to TRBJ2-2, with TRBD1 identical over 9 bases. The CDR3 length is 13 residues. The V segment lost 3 bases and the J segment 6 bases; nucleotides outside the gene matches: 0. Germline V lookup: CDR1 SGHRS, CDR2 YFSETQ. Here the CDR3 reads CASSWTGAGELFF. The CDR3 DNA is TGCGCCAGCAGCTGGACAGGGGCCGGGGAGCTGTTTTTT.

The rearrangement joins TRBV11-1 to TRBJ1-4, with no clear D. V lost 5 bases and J lost 0, with 13 bases in between. Germline CDR1 and CDR2: SGHAT and FQDESV (reference sequence). This CDR3 is 16 amino acids long. CDR3 DNA: TGTGCCAGCAGCCAGTTGACCCATGCAACTAATGAAAAACTGTTTTTT. The encoded protein is CASSQLTHATNEKLFF.

V is TRBV6-5 and J is TRBJ2-1; D unclear. V was trimmed by 6 bases and J by 1 base, leaving 13 bases between them. CDR3 length: 15 residues. Germline CDR1 and CDR2: MNHEY and SVGAGI. In DNA form, the CDR3 reads TGTGCCAGCAGCATCGATGGGATTTCCTACAATGAGCAGTTCTTC. Translated: CASSIDGISYNEQFF.

The genes are TRBV28 and TRBJ2-1, with TRBD2 matching over 7 bases. V dropped 4 bases and J dropped 6; count of bases not matched to a gene: 12. CDR1 MDHEN and CDR2 SYDVKM come from the germline V gene. The length of the CDR3 is 16 residues. The CDR3 DNA is TGTGCCAGCAGTTCCTATGGGGAGGGGACCCGCAATGAGCAGTTCTTC. It codes for CASSSYGEGTRNEQFF.

V gene TRBV5-4 combines with J gene TRBJ1-4; a possible D gene is TRBD1 (6 bases). Per germline, CDR1 SGHNT and CDR2 YYREEE (reference sequence). With 4 bases removed from V and 6 bases from J, the gap between germline ends came to 13 bases. This CDR3 has 14 amino acids. CDR3 nucleotide sequence: TGTGCCAGCAGCCCCCCAGGGGTGGATGAAAAACTGTTTTTT. It encodes CASSPPGVDEKLFF.